This paragraph reports one TCR beta chain. The antigen remains undetermined. Assay: immunoSEQ multiplex PCR; the TCRdb copy retains only in-frame clones and omits some. The table has 2 million to 3 million clones, 90% to 95% seen once. Trimming removed 5 bases from V and 3 bases from J, with 6 bases in between. The CDR3 has 11 amino acids. Germline V gene sequence: CDR1 DFQATT, CDR2 SNEGSKA (reference sequence). The sample belongs to a study of shared clonotypes between healthy human individuals. Study details: CD4 naive cells filled three plates per donor, CD4 memory three, CD8 naive two and CD8 memory one. Study observations and caveats: Limitation of the genetic and exposure-history diversity represented came from the few donors. Larger estimated richness was generally seen in naive subsets than in memory subsets.

Donors were healthy HIV-negative adults without recent acute infections or vaccinations. The sample was naive CD4+ T cells from PBMCs. Subset of the sample: CD45RA+ positively selected. The V gene is TRBV20-1, the J gene TRBJ2-3; D is ambiguous. This TCR was recovered from a man aged 18 to 35 in good health. Some clones in this sample may be carry-over from other donors' samples. CDR3 sequence reads: CSADLTDTQYF. The CDR3 nucleotides are TGCAGTGCTGATTTAACAGATACGCAGTATTTT.